This TCR beta chain was identified in a study of PD-1 blockade in classical Hodgkin lymphoma. Regarding the study as a whole: Exclusion applied to patients who initiated nivolumab less than 1 year following ASCT. By C4D1 there was a significant rise in CD4+ TCR diversity but not in CD8+ TCR diversity. Lower baseline TCR diversity was reported for newly diagnosed patients than for healthy donors.

This CDR3 contains 11 residues. Germline CDR1 and CDR2: MDHEN and SYDVKM. Trimming took 3 bases from V and 6 from J, leaving 5 bases between them. Time point indicated: cycle 4 day 1 (C4D1), after around six weeks of nivolumab. All patients relapsed after autologous stem cell transplantation, and brentuximab vedotin exposure varied. In regard to this clone: Its specificity is not known.

Produced via immunoSEQ multiplex PCR; TCRdb's table is partial and in-frame only. Altogether roughly 100,000 clones are present, roughly 73% being singletons, with the ten largest covering around 8.9%. The source material was peripheral blood mononuclear cells (PBMCs), sampled before the fourth cycle of nivolumab. The chain joins TRBV28 to TRBJ1-2; D is undetermined. This receptor was obtained from a human donor with classical Hodgkin lymphoma. DNA for the CDR3: TGTGCCAGCAGTTTCCCGGATGGCTACACCTTC. Translating gives CASSFPDGYTF.